Listed below are T cell receptor beta chains from one sample, sequenced in a study of blood T cell repertoires in COVID-19. Clones were sequenced by immunoSEQ multiplex PCR, and TCRdb holds only the in-frame ones, with some missing. Of over 250,000 clones in the sample, approximately 85% are singletons; the top ten hold 4.5% to 6%. The specimen was peripheral blood. The receptors stem from a man aged 45-65 years with active or convalescent COVID-19. Each CDR3 is given with its conserved first and last residue. A D gene is named only where the DNA matches it firmly. Not all rows give a size; the values are once, few, many and, for expanded clones, a class.

v_gene: TRBV5-1; abundance: -; j_gene: TRBJ1-1; d_gene: -; len: 14; CDR3nt: TGCGCCAGCAGCTTGGAGCGATCCGGGAGACAAGCTTTCTTT; CDR3aa: CASSLERSGRQAFF
v_gene: TRBV6-2/TRBV6-3; abundance: -; j_gene: TRBJ1-1; d_gene: TRBD1; len: 15; CDR3nt: TGTGCCAGCAGTTACACCCGACAGGGAAACACTGAAGCTTTCTTT; CDR3aa: CASSYTRQGNTEAFF
v_gene: TRBV29-1; abundance: -; j_gene: TRBJ2-5; d_gene: -; len: 12; CDR3nt: TGCAGCGTTGGGGGCCTCCAAGAGACCCAGTACTTC; CDR3aa: CSVGGLQETQYF
v_gene: TRBV11-3; abundance: -; j_gene: TRBJ1-1; d_gene: -; len: 13; CDR3nt: TGTGCCAGCAGCTTATCGTCTGACACTGAAGCTTTCTTT; CDR3aa: CASSLSSDTEAFF
v_gene: TRBV4-1; abundance: -; j_gene: TRBJ2-5; d_gene: -; len: 15; CDR3nt: TGCGCCAGCAGCCAAGTCTCTAGGGGGTGGGAGACCCAGTACTTC; CDR3aa: CASSQVSRGWETQYF
v_gene: TRBV11-3; abundance: -; j_gene: TRBJ2-3; d_gene: -; len: 15; CDR3nt: TGTGCCAGCAGCTTTAGGAGCACCCACACAGATACGCAGTATTTT; CDR3aa: CASSFRSTHTDTQYF
v_gene: TRBV30; abundance: -; j_gene: TRBJ1-2; d_gene: TRBD1; len: 14; CDR3nt: TGTGCCTGGTCCGGGACAGGTTCTAACTATGGCTACACCTTC; CDR3aa: CAWSGTGSNYGYTF
v_gene: TRBV15; abundance: few; j_gene: TRBJ1-5; d_gene: TRBD1; len: 15; CDR3nt: TGTGCCACCAGCAAGGACAGGGGGTTAAACCAGCCCCAGCATTTT; CDR3aa: CATSKDRGLNQPQHF
v_gene: TRBV19; abundance: -; j_gene: TRBJ2-6; d_gene: -; len: 15; CDR3nt: TGTGCCAGTATTAGATGGGGGCCTGGGGCCAACGTCCTGACTTTC; CDR3aa: CASIRWGPGANVLTF
v_gene: TRBV5-6; abundance: -; j_gene: TRBJ2-2; d_gene: -; len: 13; CDR3nt: TGTGCCAGCAGCTTGGGGACACCCGGGGAGCTGTTTTTT; CDR3aa: CASSLGTPGELFF
v_gene: TRBV12-5; abundance: -; j_gene: TRBJ2-3; d_gene: -; len: 15; CDR3nt: TGTGCTAGTGGTCCGGGGGTTTACACCACAGATACGCAGTATTTT; CDR3aa: CASGPGVYTTDTQYF
v_gene: TRBV3-1/TRBV3-2; abundance: -; j_gene: TRBJ2-1; d_gene: TRBD2; len: 15; CDR3nt: TGTGCCAGCAGGCCAGGGACTAGCGGGAAAAATGAGCAGTTCTTC; CDR3aa: CASRPGTSGKNEQFF
v_gene: TRBV2; abundance: -; j_gene: TRBJ2-1; d_gene: -; len: 14; CDR3nt: TGTGCCAGCATCCAGGGCGGATCCTACAATGAGCAGTTCTTC; CDR3aa: CASIQGGSYNEQFF
v_gene: TRBV10-3; abundance: -; j_gene: TRBJ2-1; d_gene: -; len: 14; CDR3nt: TGTGCCATCGGGACTCCCAGCTCCTACAATGAGCAGTTCTTC; CDR3aa: CAIGTPSSYNEQFF
v_gene: TRBV5-3; abundance: -; j_gene: TRBJ2-7; d_gene: TRBD2; len: 16; CDR3nt: TGTGCCAGAAGCTTGGGCGAGGAGCGGGGGGTTTACGAGCAGTACTTC; CDR3aa: CARSLGEERGVYEQYF
v_gene: TRBV11-2; abundance: -; j_gene: TRBJ2-7; d_gene: TRBD2; len: 15; CDR3nt: TGTGCCAGCAGCTCCGGGACTAGCGTCTGGTACGAGCAGTACTTC; CDR3aa: CASSSGTSVWYEQYF
v_gene: TRBV18; abundance: -; j_gene: TRBJ2-1; d_gene: TRBD2; len: 15; CDR3nt: TGTGCCAGCTCTTGGGGACTAGCGGGACAAGTGGAGCAGTTCTTC; CDR3aa: CASSWGLAGQVEQFF
v_gene: TRBV5-1; abundance: -; j_gene: TRBJ2-1; d_gene: TRBD2; len: 14; CDR3nt: TGCGCCACCTCAGATAGCGGGACGGACAATGAGCAGTTCTTC; CDR3aa: CATSDSGTDNEQFF
v_gene: TRBV28; abundance: -; j_gene: TRBJ2-3; d_gene: -; len: 14; CDR3nt: TGTGCCAGCATAGGGATCGATCTAGCCGGTACGCAGTATTTT; CDR3aa: CASIGIDLAGTQYF
v_gene: TRBV7-8; abundance: -; j_gene: TRBJ1-5; d_gene: -; len: 19; CDR3nt: TGTGCCAGCAGCTTAGCGAAGGTCCCGCAGGCGTATAGCAATCAGCCCCAGCATTTT; CDR3aa: CASSLAKVPQAYSNQPQHF
v_gene: TRBV28; abundance: -; j_gene: TRBJ2-1; d_gene: -; len: 16; CDR3nt: TGTGCCAGCAGTCTCCTCACGGGGATAATAAACAATGAGCAGTTCTTC; CDR3aa: CASSLLTGIINNEQFF
v_gene: TRBV2; abundance: -; j_gene: TRBJ1-3; d_gene: -; len: 13; CDR3nt: TGTGCCAGCAGGGAGTTACCTGGAAACACCATATATTTT; CDR3aa: CASRELPGNTIYF
v_gene: TRBV4-1; abundance: -; j_gene: TRBJ2-2; d_gene: -; len: 15; CDR3nt: TGCGCCAGCAGCCCCAGCGAAGCGGGTACCGGGGAGCTGTTTTTT; CDR3aa: CASSPSEAGTGELFF